This paragraph covers one T cell receptor beta chain sequence. The germline gene is not matched at one end of the junction; a read error may be the cause. The sample comes from a study of blood T cells in healthy people across ages. Isolated PBMCs totaled at least 7 million in each sample. Next came a second PCR, run for 7 to 11 cycles, which used a sample-barcoded 5' primer along with a J-beta primer mix. TCRdb passed the 5' RACE reads through MiXCR, listing each CDR3 protein once. This table holds about 970,000 distinct CDR3 sequences, roughly 51% found once. The source material was blood. This TCR derives from a woman in her fifties or sixties in good health.

This chain's CDR3 is CASSDPGQGPYVQYF. The CDR3, as DNA: TGCGCCAGCAGCGATCCGGGACAGGGCCCCTACGTGCAGTACTTC. The rearrangement links TRBV4-1 to TRBJ2-7, with TRBD1 identical over 9 bases. The germline V gene encodes CDR1 MGHRA and CDR2 YSYEKL. The CDR3 runs 15 residues.